What follows are 27 T cell receptor beta chains derived from one specimen sequenced in a study of T-cell reconstitution after alpha-beta-depleted transplantation in children. For TCRbeta, the library was prepared with unique molecular identifiers. TCRdb ran MiXCR on the PCR reads and lists one entry per CDR3 protein. The sample lists about 900,000 distinct CDR3 sequences, about 30% occurring once. The specimen comprised PBMCs, mostly from graft donor cells, sampled 360 days after TCRalphabeta/CD19-depleted stem cell transplant. The source of these receptors is a boy under two years old who had a stem cell transplant for SCID, so the T cells may come from the graft donor.

This clonotype occurred a few times. The V gene is TRBV20-1, the J gene TRBJ2-5; perhaps TRBD2 as D (7 bases). Trimming stripped 7 bases from V and 5 bases from J, with 17 bases between. The CDR3 contains 13 residues. Germline-derived CDR1 and CDR2 are DFQATT and SNEGSKA (reference sequence). The CDR3 DNA is TGCAGTGTTGAGGGAGGGGGGCTGGAGACCCAGTACTTC. Protein: CSVEGGGLETQYF.

This chain uses TRBV20-1 with TRBJ2-1; no clear D. V was clipped by 5 bases and J by 8 bases, with 10 bases between them. CDR3 length equals 11 residues. Germline CDR1 DFQATT, CDR2 SNEGSKA (reference sequence). The CDR3 DNA sequence: TGCAGTGCTGTCCACCCGGATGAGCAGTTCTTC. Amino acid sequence: CSAVHPDEQFF.

This clonotype was counted only a few times. This sequence joins TRBV5-1 and TRBJ1-1; D perhaps matches TRBD1 (5 bases). The V gene's germline CDR1 is SGHRS and CDR2 YFSETQ. V was pared by 5 bases and J by 0 bases, with 11 bases between. The CDR3 totals 14 residues. The CDR3 nucleotides read TGCGCCAGCAGAGGAAGGGGATTGAACACTGAAGCTTTCTTT. This translates into CASRGRGLNTEAFF.

The sample holds a few counts of this clonotype. The chain uses TRBV4-1 and TRBJ2-5; the D gene is possibly TRBD2 (6 bases). Germline CDR1 and CDR2: MGHRA and YSYEKL. The CDR3 spans 15 residues. V was shortened by 0 bases and J by 5 bases, with 13 bases between the two germline ends. Here the CDR3 reads CASSQEHLALETQYF. The CDR3 DNA reads as TGCGCCAGCAGCCAAGAACACCTAGCGTTGGAGACCCAGTACTTC.

This rearrangement joins TRBV20-1 to TRBJ1-2; TRBD1 is a possible D gene (6 bases). Germline V gene lookup returns CDR1 DFQATT and CDR2 SNEGSKA (reference sequence). The CDR3 has 13 amino acids. The V and J ends lost 2 bases and 8 bases respectively, with 15 bases between them. DNA for the CDR3: TGCAGTGCTAGATTACAGGGAACACGAGGCTACACCTTC. Translating gives CSARLQGTRGYTF.

The chain links TRBV20-1 to TRBJ2-1; unclear D gene. The CDR3 loop spans 11 amino acids. Trimming left V 2 bases short and J 8 bases short, with 7 bases between. Per the germline V gene, CDR1 is DFQATT and CDR2 is SNEGSKA (reference sequence). The CDR3 loop is CSARTWYEQFF. Written as DNA, the CDR3 is TGCAGTGCTAGAACATGGTATGAGCAGTTCTTC.

This chain uses TRBV20-1 with TRBJ2-7; D is perhaps TRBD1 (7 bases). Trimming took 1 base from V and 0 from J, leaving 13 bases between them. Germline CDR1 reads DFQATT; CDR2 reads SNEGSKA (reference sequence). The CDR3 runs 15 residues. This CDR3 is CSARGGAGGSYEQYF. In nucleotides, the CDR3 is TGCAGTGCTAGAGGGGGGGCAGGGGGCTCCTACGAGCAGTACTTC.

V and J are TRBV2 and TRBJ2-1, with 8 bases that match TRBD2. Germline CDR1 reads SNHLY; CDR2 reads FYNNEI. V dropped 8 bases and J dropped 6; count of bases not matched to a gene: 12. The CDR3 contains 15 residues. CDR3 region: CASQKGRTSFNEQFF. The CDR3 coding sequence is TGTGCCAGCCAGAAGGGTAGGACTAGCTTCAATGAGCAGTTCTTC. Filled out from reference TRBV2 and TRBJ2-1, the complete variable domain reads EPEVTQTPSHQVTQMGQEVILRCVPISNHLYFYWYRQILGQKVEFLVSFYNNEISEKSEIFDDQFSVERPDGSNFTLKIRSTKLEDSAMYFCASQKGRTSFNEQFFGPGTRLTVL.

This clonotype has just a few counts. Written as DNA, the CDR3 is TGCGCCAGCAGCCCGGACAGTAGGCAGCCCCAGCATTTT. It specifies CASSPDSRQPQHF. The chain joins TRBV5-1 to TRBJ1-5; possibly TRBD1 for D (6 bases). The V end was cut by 4 bases, the J end by 7 bases, with 12 bases between. Germline-derived CDR1 and CDR2 are SGHRS and YFSETQ. The CDR3 is made up of 13 amino acids.

In this sample, this clonotype turned up a few times. This rearrangement joins TRBV20-1 to TRBJ2-4; no clear D. Germline-derived CDR1 and CDR2 are DFQATT and SNEGSKA (reference sequence). Trimming removed 0 bases at V and 0 bases at J, with 3 bases between. The CDR3 is 13 residues long. The CDR3 is CSARDVAKNIQYF. In DNA, the CDR3 is TGCAGTGCTAGAGATGTAGCCAAAAACATTCAGTACTTC.

This clonotype was counted ten times or more. The rearrangement joins TRBV7-2 to TRBJ2-7; 9 nucleotides align to TRBD1. J lost 4 bases, V lost 2 bases, and 3 bases had no gene match. Germline CDR1 reads SGHTA; CDR2 reads FQGNSA. The CDR3 extends over 14 amino acids. The CDR3 coding sequence is TGTGCCAGCAGCTTACGGACAGGGGAATACGAGCAGTACTTC. It is translated as CASSLRTGEYEQYF.

This clonotype was seen more than once but under ten times. The V call is TRBV12-3 or TRBV12-4, the J call TRBJ2-3; tentative D call: TRBD1 (6 bases). Deletions cut 3 bases from V and 5 bases from J, with 12 bases between. This CDR3 spans 14 amino acids. CDR3 nucleotide sequence: TGTGCCAGCAGTTTCAGGGGCCCGAGAGATACGCAGTATTTT. Amino acid sequence: CASSFRGPRDTQYF.

The chain recombines TRBV9 with TRBJ2-5; D may be TRBD2 (5 bases). CDR3 size: 14 residues. In germline, CDR1 is SGDLS, CDR2 YYNGEE. Deletions cut 0 bases from V and 7 bases from J, with 13 bases between. The CDR3 DNA reads TGTGCCAGCAGCGTAGCTGCGGGTGACGGGACCCAGTACTTC. Its protein is CASSVAAGDGTQYF.

CDR3 amino acids: CSAGTSSGELFF. The CDR3 nucleotides read TGCAGCGCGGGGACATCGTCCGGGGAGCTGTTTTTT. The J gene is TRBJ2-2, the V gene TRBV29-1, with a possible D match to TRBD1 (6 bases). The germline V gene encodes CDR1 SQVTM and CDR2 ANQGSEA. V was trimmed by 7 bases and J by 6 bases, leaving 12 bases between them. This CDR3 is 12 amino acids long.

The chain carries TRBV15 and TRBJ2-7, with 7 nucleotides matching TRBD1. The V and J ends lost 2 bases and 2 bases, in that order; junction bases with no gene match: 3. Germline V gene sequence: CDR1 LNHNV, CDR2 YYDKDF (reference sequence). The CDR3 runs 14 residues. In DNA form, the CDR3 reads TGTGCCACCAGCAGATCACAGGGGACCTACGAGCAGTACTTC. Protein: CATSRSQGTYEQYF.

This clonotype was detected a few times. V and J are TRBV7-6 and TRBJ2-3; 7 nucleotides align to TRBD1. CDR3 length: 15 amino acids. The V segment lost 6 bases and the J segment 3 bases; nucleotides outside the gene matches: 9. Germline values: CDR1 SGHVS, CDR2 FNYEAQ. The CDR3 sequence is CASSPDRVPTDTQYF. CDR3 DNA sequence: TGTGCCAGCAGTCCCGACAGGGTTCCTACAGATACGCAGTATTTT.

This clonotype was picked up a small number of times. The V call is TRBV5-1, the J call TRBJ2-3, with 8 positions matching TRBD1. The CDR3 loop spans 15 amino acids. Trimming cost V 3 bases and J 3 bases; bases outside gene matches: 6. Germline loops: CDR1 SGHRS, CDR2 YFSETQ. This chain's CDR3 is CASSWTGTRTDTQYF. DNA for the CDR3: TGCGCCAGCAGCTGGACAGGGACCAGAACAGATACGCAGTATTTT.

This clonotype occurred a few times. The rearrangement uses TRBV20-1 and TRBJ1-5; D remains unclear. The CDR3 is made up of 11 amino acids. V lost 8 bases and J 2 bases, leaving 7 bases between the germline ends. Germline values: CDR1 DFQATT, CDR2 SNEGSKA (reference sequence). CDR3 region: CSFGGNQPQHF. CDR3 coding DNA: TGCAGTTTTGGGGGCAATCAGCCCCAGCATTTT.

This clonotype occurred a few times. The gene calls are TRBV20-1 and TRBJ2-1; D is uncertain. From germline, CDR1 is DFQATT and CDR2 SNEGSKA (reference sequence). The V and J ends lost 6 bases and 5 bases respectively, with 20 bases between them. This CDR3 contains 15 residues. CDR3 protein: CSAPKSGLVDNEQFF. As DNA, the CDR3 is TGCAGTGCCCCAAAGAGTGGTCTTGTTGACAATGAGCAGTTCTTC.

The rearrangement uses TRBV5-1 and TRBJ2-1; 8 bases align to TRBD2. The CDR3 has 19 amino acids. The J segment lost 0 bases and the V segment lost 4 bases, leaving 15 bases of the junction unmatched. The germline V gene encodes CDR1 SGHRS and CDR2 YFSETQ. The CDR3 spells CASSANLRLAGRSYNEQFF. The DNA of the CDR3 is TGCGCCAGCAGCGCTAATTTGAGGTTAGCGGGGCGCTCCTACAATGAGCAGTTCTTC.

This clonotype was detected a few times. The V and J genes are TRBV5-4 and TRBJ2-6; TRBD2 might be the D (6 bases). The germline V and J ends were trimmed by 0 bases and 0 bases, with 16 bases remaining between them. This CDR3 is built from 19 residues. Germline CDR1 SGHNT, CDR2 YYREEE (reference sequence). The CDR3 spells CASSLGGVYTHSGANVLTF. The CDR3 DNA reads as TGTGCCAGCAGCTTGGGCGGGGTCTATACTCACTCTGGGGCCAACGTCCTGACTTTC.

The chain couples TRBV7-3 to TRBJ2-7; 9 nucleotides line up with TRBD2. The CDR3 sequence is 15 residues long. V was pared by 5 bases and J by 3 bases, with 8 bases of the junction left unmatched. Looked up from germline, CDR1 is SGHTA and CDR2 is FQGTGA. The CDR3: CASSLSGGGIYEQYF. The CDR3 DNA sequence: TGTGCCAGCAGCCTTAGCGGGGGAGGGATCTACGAGCAGTACTTC.

There are a few counts of this clonotype. One end of the junction does not line up with germline, which may come from a read error. This chain joins TRBV4-3 and TRBJ2-7, with D unresolved. The CDR3 is made up of 12 amino acids. Germline V gene data show CDR1 as LGHNA and CDR2 as YSLEER. In DNA form, the CDR3 reads TGCGCCAGCACCCAAAACCCATACGAGCAGTACTTC. Protein product: CASTQNPYEQYF.

This clonotype appeared many times. This sequence joins TRBV29-1 and TRBJ2-1, with a possible D match to TRBD1 (6 bases). CDR3 length equals 14 residues. With 1 base removed from V and 15 bases from J, the gap between germline ends came to 22 bases. Germline CDR1 is SQVTM and CDR2 is ANQGSEA. As DNA, the CDR3 is TGCAGCGTTGAAGGCACATATCTACAGGGCCAGGGGTTCTTC. It specifies CSVEGTYLQGQGFF.

This clonotype has a handful of counts. The chain employs TRBV2 and TRBJ2-7, with D perhaps TRBD1 (5 bases). CDR3 length equals 11 residues. Germline CDR1 reads SNHLY; CDR2 reads FYNNEI. Trimming left V 9 bases short and J 3 bases short, with 9 bases between. The CDR3 DNA follows: TGTGCCAGGACAGTGAACTACGAGCAGTACTTC. It yields the protein CARTVNYEQYF.

There are a few counts of this clonotype. The V gene is TRBV29-1, the J gene TRBJ2-1; 13 nucleotides agree with TRBD2. The CDR3 length is 17 residues. Germline-derived CDR1 and CDR2 are SQVTM and ANQGSEA. Losses at the gene ends were 5 bases for V and 2 bases for J; bases not matched to a gene: 9. CDR3 bases: TGCAGCGTTAAATCCCTGACTAGCGGGGGGCCCTACAATGAGCAGTTCTTC. Residues: CSVKSLTSGGPYNEQFF.

The chain uses TRBV10-3 and TRBJ2-5, with D unresolved. Deletions cut 6 bases from V and 2 bases from J, with 10 bases between. This CDR3 comprises 13 residues. Germline loops: CDR1 ENHRY, CDR2 SYGVKD. This CDR3 is CAIRDGRQETQYF. The CDR3 nucleotides are TGTGCCATCAGGGACGGGCGTCAAGAGACCCAGTACTTC.